What follows are 24 T cell receptor beta chains derived from one specimen sequenced in a study of blood T cells in healthy people across ages. Combining a sample-barcoded 5' primer with a J-beta primer mix, a second PCR ran for roughly 6 to 11 cycles. One entry per CDR3 protein results from TCRdb running MiXCR on the 5' RACE reads. The sample consists of about 750,000 distinct CDR3 sequences, about 53% of them appearing once. The sample consisted of blood. The receptors originated from a man at least 80 years old in good health.

This clonotype came up many times. The rearrangement links TRBV3-1 to TRBJ2-7; 10 bases are a match to TRBD2. CDR1 is LGHDT, CDR2 YNNKEL, per germline (reference sequence). The CDR3 length is 20 residues. V lost 0 bases, J lost 0 bases, and 14 bases stayed unmatched. The CDR3 is CASSQEWELAGSGNSYEQYF. CDR3 DNA: TGTGCCAGCAGCCAAGAGTGGGAACTAGCGGGGAGTGGGAACTCCTACGAGCAGTACTTC.

The chain has TRBV18 and TRBJ1-2; D gene uncertain. V lost 0 bases and J lost 7, with 12 bases in between. Looked up from germline, CDR1 is KGHSH and CDR2 is LQKENI. CDR3 size: 14 residues. The CDR3 DNA reads as TGTGCCAGCTCACCACCGGGCGTTAAATCTGGCTACACCTTC. Its translation: CASSPPGVKSGYTF. Full variable domain (rest looked up from reference TRBV18 and TRBJ1-2): NAGVMQNPRHLVRRRGQEARLRCSPMKGHSHVYWYRQLPEEGLKFMVYLQKENIIDESGMPKERFSAEFPKEGPSILRIQQVVRGDSAAYFCASSPPGVKSGYTFGSGTRLTVV.

The rearrangement joins TRBV25-1 to TRBJ2-7; D possibly corresponds to TRBD1 (6 bases). The J call may be incorrect, as the DNA end agrees better with TRBJ2-5. Germline-derived CDR1 and CDR2 are MGHDK and SYGVNS. CDR3 length: 15 residues. The DNA of the CDR3 is TGTGCCAGCAGTCTCGACAGGAATAGTAGGGAGACCCAGTACTTC. This translates into CASSLDRNSRETQYF.

The chain is built from TRBV5-1 and TRBJ2-1, with 7 bases lining up with TRBD2. CDR3 length: 15 amino acids. V dropped 0 bases and J dropped 5; count of bases not matched to a gene: 5. Germline V gene sequence: CDR1 SGHRS, CDR2 YFSETQ. Here the CDR3 reads CASSLGLAENNEQFF. In DNA, the CDR3 is TGCGCCAGCAGCTTGGGCCTAGCGGAGAACAATGAGCAGTTCTTC.

This clonotype appeared a few times. The rearrangement uses TRBV29-1 and TRBJ2-7; D is undetermined. Germline CDR1 is SQVTM and CDR2 is ANQGSEA. CDR3 size: 12 residues. Trimming pared 1 base from V and 4 bases from J, leaving 8 bases between. CDR3 bases: TGCAGCGTTGAAGTCCAGGATTACGAGCAGTACTTC. Amino acid sequence: CSVEVQDYEQYF.

Note on this clonotype: An end of the junction differs from the germline gene, which may be a read error. V and J are TRBV20-1 and TRBJ2-1; 8 nucleotides line up with TRBD2. The CDR3 has 13 residues. Looked up from germline, CDR1 is DFQATT and CDR2 is SNEGSKA (reference sequence). This chain's CDR3 is CSARERTSSQEYF. Here the CDR3 DNA reads TGCAGTGCTAGAGAGAGGACTAGCTCTCAGGAGTACTTC.

The gene calls are TRBV3-1 and TRBJ2-7; possibly TRBD2 for D (5 bases). Germline V gene sequence: CDR1 LGHDT, CDR2 YNNKEL (reference sequence). The CDR3 is 16 amino acids. Trimming stripped 0 bases from V and 3 bases from J, with 15 bases between. The CDR3 loop reads CASSQEGSREVYEQYF. CDR3 in DNA: TGTGCCAGCAGCCAAGAAGGGTCTCGGGAAGTCTACGAGCAGTACTTC.

This clonotype showed up just a few times. The CDR3 sequence is CASSLPGQRFYEQYF. CDR3 DNA sequence: TGCGCCAGCAGCTTGCCCGGACAGCGATTCTACGAGCAGTACTTC. This chain connects TRBV5-1 to TRBJ2-7; tentatively, D is TRBD1 (6 bases). V dropped 1 base and J dropped 3 bases, with 14 bases sitting between them. The CDR3 is 15 residues long. CDR1 and CDR2 from the germline V gene are SGHRS and YFSETQ.

This clonotype was recorded a few times. The rearrangement uses TRBV27 and TRBJ2-3; 7 nucleotides match TRBD1. The V and J ends lost 4 bases and 14 bases, in that order; junction bases with no gene match: 15. In germline, CDR1 is MNHEY, CDR2 SMNVEV (reference sequence). CDR3 length equals 14 residues. The CDR3 DNA reads TGTGCCAGCAGTTCCTGGACCGGGGACAGATACGCGTATTTT. This sequence encodes CASSSWTGDRYAYF.

V and J are TRBV27 and TRBJ2-3; 12 bases fit TRBD1. Germline-derived CDR1 and CDR2 are MNHEY and SMNVEV (reference sequence). Unmatched junction bases numbered 11, after V lost 5 bases and J lost 14 bases. The CDR3 covers 14 residues. CDR3: CASSAGGTGGRGYF. CDR3 coding DNA: TGTGCCAGCAGTGCCGGGGGGACAGGGGGCCGTGGGTATTTT.

The V gene is TRBV28, the J gene TRBJ2-4; a weak D match, TRBD1 (6 bases). The assigned J gene may be wrong: the sequence end matches TRBJ2-7 better. This CDR3 has 15 residues. The germline V gene encodes CDR1 MDHEN and CDR2 SYDVKM. This CDR3 is CASRLRDTDYYEQYF. Here the CDR3 DNA reads TGTGCCAGCAGGCTCCGGGACACTGATTACTACGAGCAGTACTTC.

This chain connects TRBV10-3 to TRBJ2-5; 14 bases match TRBD2. Germline V gene lookup returns CDR1 ENHRY and CDR2 SYGVKD. The J segment lost 5 bases and the V segment lost 3 bases, leaving 5 bases of the junction unmatched. The CDR3 consists of 16 residues. CDR3 amino acids: CAISDGGLAGAETQYF. CDR3 DNA sequence: TGTGCCATCAGTGATGGGGGACTAGCGGGAGCCGAGACCCAGTACTTC.

The chain combines TRBV25-1 with TRBJ2-5; 8 positions match TRBD1. The J call may not be correct, given that the DNA end is closer to TRBJ2-7. The CDR3 runs to 14 residues. The germline V gene has CDR1 MGHDK and CDR2 SYGVNS. DNA for the CDR3: TGTGCCAGCAGTGATCCGGGACAGGTCTACGAGCAGTACTTC. This codes for CASSDPGQVYEQYF.

The V gene is TRBV3-1, the J gene TRBJ2-1, with 7 positions matching TRBD1. The CDR3 is made up of 16 amino acids. Unmatched junction bases numbered 7, after V lost 3 bases and J lost 2 bases. CDR1 is LGHDT, CDR2 YNNKEL, per germline (reference sequence). CDR3 sequence reads: CASSHLWDRTYNEQFF. In DNA, the CDR3 is TGTGCCAGCAGCCACTTATGGGACAGAACCTACAATGAGCAGTTCTTC.

This clonotype was counted only a few times. The gene calls are TRBV10-3 and TRBJ2-3, with TRBD2 as a possible D gene (6 bases). This CDR3 contains 13 residues. V shed 10 bases and J shed 1 base, with 12 bases lying between them. CDR1 and CDR2 from the germline V gene are ENHRY and SYGVKD. The CDR3, as DNA: TGTGCCAGCAGCGGAGGGGGCACAGATACGCAGTATTTT. This encodes CASSGGGTDTQYF.

V gene TRBV6-2 or TRBV6-3 combines with J gene TRBJ2-3, with D possibly matching TRBD1 (6 bases). Trimming took 10 bases from V and 0 from J, leaving 20 bases between them. This CDR3 contains 16 residues. Germline CDR1 is MNHEY and CDR2 is SVGEGT. The CDR3 spells CATGTPTGLSTDTQYF. The CDR3 DNA follows: TGTGCCACCGGGACGCCAACAGGGTTAAGCACAGATACGCAGTATTTT.

This clonotype was found many times. The J gene is TRBJ2-1, the V gene TRBV20-1; perhaps TRBD2 as D (6 bases). Germline V lookup: CDR1 DFQATT, CDR2 SNEGSKA (reference sequence). The V end was cut by 4 bases, the J end by 7 bases, with 17 bases between. The length of the CDR3 is 14 residues. The CDR3 nucleotides read TGCAGTGCTAACCGGGATAGCGGAGCGAATGAGCAGTTCTTC. Amino acid sequence: CSANRDSGANEQFF.

This clonotype was observed a handful of times. The V call is TRBV18, the J call TRBJ2-3; D might be TRBD1 or TRBD2, each matching 5 bases. V dropped 6 bases and J dropped 0 bases, with 25 bases sitting between them. This CDR3 comprises 19 residues. CDR1 is KGHSH and CDR2 is LQKENI in the germline V gene. The chain's CDR3 is CASSPLGTPQGGSTDTQYF. In DNA, the CDR3 is TGTGCCAGCTCCCCCCTGGGAACGCCTCAGGGCGGGAGCACAGATACGCAGTATTTT.

This chain connects TRBV5-1 to TRBJ2-6; no reliable D call. Germline-derived CDR1 and CDR2 are SGHRS and YFSETQ. The CDR3 is 18 residues long. The ends were cut back, 4 bases at V and 1 base at J, with 18 bases in the middle. The CDR3 here is CASSRALGKESGANVLTF. The CDR3 coding sequence is TGCGCCAGCAGCCGAGCCCTAGGAAAGGAGTCTGGGGCCAACGTCCTGACTTTC.

The chain combines TRBV6-1 with TRBJ2-3; maybe TRBD2 (5 bases). CDR1 MNHNS and CDR2 SASEGT come from the germline V gene. Deletions cut 0 bases from V and 14 bases from J, with 18 bases between. This CDR3 has 14 amino acids. CDR3 in amino acids: CASSEAQLGRDAYF. The CDR3 region has the DNA TGTGCCAGCAGTGAAGCCCAACTAGGCCGAGACGCGTATTTT.

The gene calls are TRBV10-3 and TRBJ2-7, with TRBD1 matching 10 bases. Germline trimming cut 6 bases from V and 10 bases from J; bases unmatched to any gene: 15. CDR1 is ENHRY, CDR2 SYGVKD, per germline. The CDR3 contains 15 residues. The CDR3: CAIRGGTGALDRQYF. CDR3 coding DNA: TGTGCCATCAGGGGGGGGACAGGGGCCCTAGATCGTCAGTACTTC.

This clonotype has more than one count but fewer than ten. This rearrangement joins TRBV25-1 to TRBJ2-4; 12 nucleotides line up with TRBD2. Germline V gene sequence: CDR1 MGHDK, CDR2 SYGVNS. The CDR3 contains 14 residues. V shed 6 bases, J shed 14 bases, and the junction held 11 bases outside the gene matches. The DNA of the CDR3 is TGTGCCAGCAGCCTCTCGACTAGCGGGAGTCAAAAGTACTTC. Residues: CASSLSTSGSQKYF.

This clonotype was detected a few times. The genes are TRBV20-1 and TRBJ2-5; D not certain. The better agreement between TRBJ2-7 and the DNA end casts doubt on the J call. The CDR3 consists of 15 residues. CDR1 is DFQATT, CDR2 SNEGSKA, per germline (reference sequence). CDR3 nucleotides: TGCAGTGCCCACACCCCCCTAGGTTTGGCTTACGAGCAGTACTTC. This gives the protein CSAHTPLGLAYEQYF.

The V gene is TRBV20-1, the J gene TRBJ2-7; 7 bases map to TRBD2. Germline values: CDR1 DFQATT, CDR2 SNEGSKA (reference sequence). Losses at the gene ends were 4 bases for V and 2 bases for J; bases not matched to a gene: 2. The CDR3 has 12 residues. CDR3: CSATGRPYEQYF. The CDR3 nucleotides read TGCAGTGCTACCGGGAGGCCCTACGAGCAGTACTTC.